One T cell receptor (beta chain) is described in this entry. In germline, CDR1 is MNHEY, CDR2 SMNVEV (reference sequence). The CDR3 length is 14 residues. Trimming pared 4 bases from V and 5 bases from J, leaving 12 bases between. This record belongs to a study of blood T cell repertoires in COVID-19. About the study: Researchers got acute and convalescent COVID-19 samples from the United States, Italy and Spain.

The authors' processing: Amplification of reference gene primers was used by the study to estimate nucleated cell counts. Generated by immunoSEQ multiplex PCR, the TCRdb table keeps only in-frame clones and is missing some. V and J calls plus clone size are reproduced from that table; the DNA served to infer D and trimming. There are around 150,000 clones in the sample; approximately 90% occur only once, and roughly 4% lies in the top ten. This TCR was sampled from a middle-aged woman with acute or convalescent COVID-19. The chain employs TRBV27 and TRBJ1-5; tentatively, D is TRBD1 (5 bases). Material: peripheral blood. The CDR3 loop is CASSSLWGHQPQHF. As DNA, the CDR3 is TGTGCCAGCAGTTCCCTATGGGGCCATCAGCCCCAGCATTTT.